These 15 T cell receptor beta chains were all obtained from the same sample, sequenced in a study of shared clonotypes between healthy human individuals. Terminally differentiated effector memory CD45RA+ cells were excluded from the naive CD8 cells, which were CD45RO-negative and positively selected for CCR7. The assay was immunoSEQ multiplex PCR, and TCRdb's table has in-frame clones only and misses some. The table includes about 820,000 clones, about 91% detected once. Sequencing input: naive CD8+ T cells sorted from blood. The receptors shown here come from a young man in good health.

Only a few counts were recorded for this clone. The chain's CDR3 is CASSAQGEPGETQYF. The CDR3 DNA follows: TGCGCCAGCAGTGCCCAGGGGGAACCTGGAGAGACCCAGTACTTC. The V call is TRBV10-1, the J call TRBJ2-5; 7 bases align to TRBD1. The CDR3 totals 15 residues. Germline-derived CDR1 and CDR2 are WNHNN and SYGVQD (reference sequence). The ends lost 4 bases at V and 4 bases at J; junction bases unmatched: 9.

Turning to this clone: The sample has other DNA sequences that encode this CDR3 too. The genes are TRBV28 and TRBJ1-5, with D uncertain. The CDR3 covers 13 residues. The ends were cut back, 6 bases at V and 0 bases at J, with 6 bases in the middle. In germline, CDR1 is MDHEN, CDR2 SYDVKM. The CDR3 loop is CASRTYSNQPQHF. The CDR3 bases are TGTGCCAGCAGAACCTATAGCAATCAGCCCCAGCATTTT.

The chain couples TRBV2 to TRBJ2-3, with TRBD2 matching 7 bases. Germline values: CDR1 SNHLY, CDR2 FYNNEI. Germline trimming cut 2 bases from V and 2 bases from J; bases unmatched to any gene: 4. The CDR3 sequence is 15 residues long. The CDR3 DNA is TGTGCCAGCAGTGAACTAGCGGCAATCACAGATACGCAGTATTTT. The encoded protein is CASSELAAITDTQYF.

The V and J genes are TRBV5-6 and TRBJ2-1; 9 bases fit TRBD1. Germline CDR1 SGHDT, CDR2 YYEEEE. Germline trimming cut 2 bases from V and 5 bases from J; bases unmatched to any gene: 8. This CDR3 has 16 residues. CDR3 sequence (DNA): TGTGCCAGCAGCTTTACCGCCGGGACAGGGCACAATGAGCAGTTCTTC. It is translated as CASSFTAGTGHNEQFF.

This clone was observed a single time. The chain carries TRBV2 and TRBJ2-3; TRBD1 might be the D (5 bases). This CDR3 is 12 amino acids long. Germline-derived CDR1 and CDR2 are SNHLY and FYNNEI. The germline V and J ends were trimmed by 7 bases and 4 bases, with 9 bases remaining between them. The CDR3 is CASTGLPDTQYF. The CDR3 DNA reads as TGTGCCAGCACAGGGTTGCCAGATACGCAGTATTTT.

The rearrangement uses TRBV5-1 and TRBJ2-5, with D possibly being TRBD1 or TRBD2 (5 bases each). The ends were cut back, 4 bases at V and 2 bases at J, with 15 bases in the middle. Germline-derived CDR1 and CDR2 are SGHRS and YFSETQ. The CDR3 is 15 amino acids. CDR3 region: CASSERGALQETQYF. In DNA form, the CDR3 reads TGCGCCAGCAGCGAACGGGGCGCCCTACAAGAGACCCAGTACTTC. Looking up the rest from reference TRBV5-1 and TRBJ2-5 gives the full variable domain: KAGVTQTPRYLIKTRGQQVTLSCSPISGHRSVSWYQQTPGQGLQFLFEYFSETQRNKGNFPGRFSGRQFSNSRSEMNVSTLELGDSALYLCASSERGALQETQYFGPGTRLLVL.

Here the CDR3 reads CASSLDNSGPIAETQYF. In DNA form, the CDR3 reads TGCGCCAGCAGCTTGGACAATAGCGGCCCAATCGCGGAGACCCAGTACTTC. J is TRBJ2-5 and V is TRBV5-1; TRBD2 is a possible D gene (6 bases). Germline V gene lookup returns CDR1 SGHRS and CDR2 YFSETQ. With 0 bases removed from V and 5 bases from J, the gap between germline ends came to 20 bases. The CDR3 consists of 17 residues.

The gene calls are TRBV7-2 and TRBJ2-7, with 7 bases aligning to TRBD1. This CDR3 has 13 amino acids. The germline V gene encodes CDR1 SGHTA and CDR2 FQGNSA. Trimming removed 5 bases from V and 6 bases from J; junction bases left unmatched: 7. CDR3 nucleotide sequence: TGTGCCAGCAGCCTCGGGACAGAGGGCGAGCAGTACTTC. Amino acid sequence: CASSLGTEGEQYF.

The V call is TRBV7-3, the J call TRBJ2-3; 11 nucleotides match TRBD2. The CDR3 consists of 16 residues. Germline CDR1 SGHTA, CDR2 FQGTGA. Unmatched junction bases numbered 7, after V lost 2 bases and J lost 6 bases. The DNA of the CDR3 is TGTGCCAGCAGCTTAGTGCTAGCGGGAGGTGTGGATACGCAGTATTTT. Protein sequence: CASSLVLAGGVDTQYF.

V usage is TRBV11-1 and J usage is TRBJ2-7; 8 nucleotides line up with TRBD2. The CDR3 runs to 14 residues. Germline trimming cut 1 base from V and 4 bases from J; bases unmatched to any gene: 3. CDR1 is SGHAT and CDR2 is FQDESV in the germline V gene (reference sequence). For the CDR3, the DNA is TGTGCCAGCAGCTTAGAGGCGGGGGGATACGAGCAGTACTTC. Translating it yields CASSLEAGGYEQYF.

This clone was detected once. V and J are TRBV27 and TRBJ1-1, with 9 nucleotides matching TRBD1. Germline V gene data show CDR1 as MNHEY and CDR2 as SMNVEV (reference sequence). V dropped 6 bases and J dropped 5; count of bases not matched to a gene: 7. The CDR3 sequence is 14 residues long. CDR3 amino acids: CASSGDREVTEAFF. CDR3 sequence (DNA): TGTGCCAGCAGCGGGGACAGGGAAGTGACTGAAGCTTTCTTT.

The rearrangement links TRBV7-9 to TRBJ2-7; 8 nucleotides align to TRBD1. J lost 4 bases, V lost 5 bases, and 7 bases had no gene match. The CDR3 has 14 residues. The germline CDR1 and CDR2 sequences are SEHNR and FQNEAQ (reference sequence). CDR3 in amino acids: CASSTGTGFYEQYF. Here the CDR3 DNA reads TGTGCCAGCAGCACCGGGACAGGATTTTACGAGCAGTACTTC.

The rearrangement joins TRBV27 to TRBJ1-2; TRBD1 matches at 8 bases. V lost 5 bases and J lost 2; bases outside the gene matches: 1. From germline, CDR1 is MNHEY and CDR2 SMNVEV (reference sequence). This CDR3 contains 13 residues. The CDR3 spells CASSGQGNYGYTF. In nucleotides, the CDR3 is TGTGCCAGCAGTGGACAGGGAAACTATGGCTACACCTTC.

This rearrangement joins TRBV4-3 to TRBJ2-3; D is undetermined. Germline V CDR1 and CDR2: LGHNA, YSLEER. V was shortened by 5 bases and J by 3 bases, with 12 bases between the two germline ends. The CDR3 runs 14 residues. The CDR3 nucleotides are TGCGCCAGCAGCGGGGTGGGGTCGACAGATACGCAGTATTTT. The encoded protein is CASSGVGSTDTQYF.

CDR3 in amino acids: CTSSQDLLAGIGELFF. The DNA for the CDR3 is TGCACCAGCAGCCAAGATCTCCTAGCGGGAATCGGGGAGCTGTTTTTT. The chain employs TRBV1 and TRBJ2-2; the table's D call, TRBD2, has no DNA check behind it. TRBV1 is designated a pseudogene. The CDR3 has 16 amino acids.